Below are 9 T cell receptor beta chains sequenced from a single sample in a study of siplizumab effects on memory and regulatory T cells. The protocol was immunoSEQ multiplex PCR, while the TCRdb copy is restricted to in-frame clones and leaves out a portion. The sample carries over 80,000 clones, roughly 90% recorded once. The sequencing sample was made of Tregs sorted from blood. The receptor set was obtained from a human donor in good health.

This sequence joins TRBV6-5 and TRBJ1-5; weak D call: TRBD1 (5 bases). Trimming cost V 6 bases and J 5 bases, with 14 bases left between them. The CDR3 has 14 residues. In germline, CDR1 is MNHEY, CDR2 SVGAGI. The CDR3 reads CASRRDSWDQPQHF. The CDR3 bases are TGTGCCAGCAGAAGGGACTCCTGGGATCAGCCCCAGCATTTT.

This sequence joins TRBV10-3 and TRBJ2-2; D is undetermined. This CDR3 is built from 11 residues. Germline CDR1 reads ENHRY; CDR2 reads SYGVKD. V was trimmed by 5 bases and J by 8 bases, leaving 6 bases between them. The CDR3 DNA sequence: TGTGCCATCAGTCTCTTGGGGGAGCTGTTTTTT. Translation: CAISLLGELFF.

CDR3 region: CASSPSGGAWETQYF. The CDR3 bases are TGTGCCAGCAGCCCTAGCGGGGGGGCCTGGGAGACCCAGTACTTC. The V and J genes are TRBV7-2 and TRBJ2-5; 12 bases fit TRBD2. The CDR3 has 15 amino acids. The germline V gene has CDR1 SGHTA and CDR2 FQGNSA. Trimming took 5 bases from V and 5 from J; bases not matched to a gene: 6. The entire variable domain, with the rest obtained from reference TRBV7-2 and TRBJ2-5, is as follows: GAGVSQSPSNKVTEKGKDVELRCDPISGHTALYWYRQSLGQGLEFLIYFQGNSAPDKSGLPSDRFSAERTGGSVSTLTIQRTQQEDSAVYLCASSPSGGAWETQYFGPGTRLLVL.

This clone was observed a handful of times. This chain uses TRBV30 with TRBJ2-3; a weak D match, TRBD2 (7 bases). The CDR3 spans 12 residues. CDR1 is GTSNPN, CDR2 SVGIG, per germline (reference sequence). The germline V and J ends were trimmed by 8 bases and 4 bases, with 13 bases remaining between them. Here the CDR3 reads CAHKGGADTQYF. DNA of the CDR3: TGTGCCCACAAAGGGGGGGCAGATACGCAGTATTTT. The full variable domain, its missing parts supplied by reference TRBV30 and TRBJ2-3, is SQTIHQWPATLVQPVGSPLSLECTVEGTSNPNLYWYRQAAGRGLQLLFYSVGIGQISSEVPQNLSASRPQDRQFILSSKKLLLSDSGFYLCAHKGGADTQYFGPGTRLTVL.

The V gene is TRBV11-2, the J gene TRBJ2-1; TRBD2 matches at 13 bases. This CDR3 region has 18 residues. Germline CDR1 and CDR2: SGHAT and FQNNGV. V was clipped by 3 bases and J by 1 base; unmatched bases: 6. The CDR3 nucleotides read TGTGCCAGCAGCTTGTTCACTAGCGGGGGGGCATCCTACAATGAGCAGTTCTTC. Protein: CASSLFTSGGASYNEQFF.

This sequence joins TRBV7-2 and TRBJ2-5; 7 nucleotides agree with TRBD2. The end of the DNA is better explained by TRBJ2-7, so the J call may be wrong. The CDR3 is 15 amino acids. The germline CDR1 and CDR2 sequences are SGHTA and FQGNSA. CDR3 region: CASSFKGLADYEQYF. CDR3 in DNA: TGTGCCAGCAGCTTCAAGGGGCTAGCGGACTACGAGCAGTACTTC.

The chain joins TRBV7-2 to TRBJ2-7, with 16 positions matching TRBD2. The CDR3 totals 15 residues. Germline-derived CDR1 and CDR2 are SGHTA and FQGNSA. With V trimmed by 5 bases and J by 4 bases, 2 bases remained unmatched. CDR3 region: CASSRGLAGGYEQYF. As DNA, the CDR3 is TGTGCCAGCAGCCGGGGACTAGCGGGGGGGTACGAGCAGTACTTC.

A note on this clone: Other DNA sequences in the same sample also yield this CDR3. The chain carries TRBV18 and TRBJ2-3; possibly TRBD2 for D (6 bases). Per the germline V gene, CDR1 is KGHSH and CDR2 is LQKENI. CDR3 size: 14 residues. Trimming took off 3 bases at V and 0 bases at J, with 7 bases between the two ends. CDR3 sequence reads: CASSPRGSTDTQYF. The CDR3, as DNA: TGTGCCAGCTCACCCCGGGGGAGCACAGATACGCAGTATTTT.

The chain recombines TRBV11-2 with TRBJ1-2; 8 nucleotides align to TRBD1. The V gene end was trimmed by 2 bases and the J gene end by 6 bases; junction bases not matched to a gene: 8. The germline V gene has CDR1 SGHAT and CDR2 FQNNGV. The CDR3 sequence is 15 residues long. The CDR3 DNA follows: TGTGCCAGCAGCTTAAATTACAGGGGGAGAGATGGCTACACCTTC. Amino acids: CASSLNYRGRDGYTF.